This TCR beta chain originates from a study of T-cell memory formation after mild COVID-19 (dated by TCRdb to about 2021). With respect to the entire study: TCR sequence clusters from the two donors were found to be largely donor specific. In a couple of donors, T-cell clones that expanded and contracted after mild COVID-19 were tracked by sequencing TCRalpha and TCRbeta repertoires over time. The cohort comprised two young, previously healthy adult volunteers, one female and one male.

General study outcomes and caveats: Contracting CD4+ clones appeared mostly in the CM and EM memory subsets, whereas CD8+ clones were enriched in EMRA. Some responding clones were found in pre-infection memory, which suggests that pre-existing cross-reactive memory T cells took part in the SARS-CoV-2 response. Clones contracting from day 15 to 85 had balanced CD4/CD8 phenotypes, while a second wave expanding from day 15 to 37 was biased towards CD4+. Only a couple of mild cases were covered in the study, and larger cohorts including severe cases with pre-infection samples were considered necessary. SARS-CoV-2 specificity was not confirmed for the second-wave clones peaking on day 37.

The instrument given in TCRdb is Illumina NovaSeq 6000. TCRalpha and TCRbeta cDNA libraries were built by 5'RACE with constant-segment primers, adding sample barcodes and unique molecular identifiers. Trizol reagent was used to extract RNA from every sample. Library amplification was performed in two PCR steps, and a second sample barcode and Illumina TruSeq adapters were introduced in the second step. Libraries were sequenced on an Illumina NovaSeq with 2 x 150 bp paired-end reads. The study's own analysis went as follows. With migec v1.2.7, reads were demultiplexed and then collapsed into UMI-guided consensus sequences. Using mixcr v2.1.11, UMI consensuses were aligned to TRA and TRB V and J templates and then assembled into clonotypes. Clonotypes were classified as expanded or contracted when called significant by both edgeR and NoisET, with noise models trained on biological replicates. edgeR calls used a false discovery rate-adjusted p below 0.01 and a log2 fold-change threshold of 1. As an exploratory analysis of dynamics, PCA with hierarchical clustering was applied to max-normalized trajectories of the 1000 most abundant clonotypes. Separately sequenced CD4+ and CD8+ repertoires were used to assign a CD4 or CD8 phenotype to each responding clone. Through fastp at Q25 and MiXCR, TCRdb rebuilt clones from the public reads, retaining in-frame beta chains. Rows matching on CDR3 protein sequence are summarized as one entry with the most common DNA and genes. TCRdb's processing, not the authors' own work, is the source of the V and J calls. The sample yields roughly 300,000 distinct CDR3 sequences; approximately 8.4% were counted once. Roughly 23% of the sample belongs to the ten largest clones.

Ficoll-Paque density gradient centrifugation was used to isolate PBMCs. From cysteine to phenylalanine, the CDR3 is 14 amino acids long. The read is trimmed to its CDR3 DNA, 42 bases read in frame from base 1. Deletion took 5 bases off V and 8 bases off J, with a span of 18 bases between the germline ends. CDR1 SGHTA and CDR2 FQGTGA were looked up in the germline V gene. Regarding this clonotype: Its antigen remains undetermined. No clone much larger than this one lies a single base away; base qualities are absent.

Sequenced: PBMCs or a T cell subset sorted from them (not recorded which). This TCR came from a man between 18 and 29 years old who had mild COVID-19 (a few samples of this study predate the infection). The sample titles of this study are shuffled in the database, so cell type and time point are left out; the donor was told from shared clones. The receptor chain draws on TRBV7-3 and TRBJ1-1; the D segment cannot be called with confidence. The CDR3 amino acid sequence is: CASSQAGGPWEAFF. The sequence in DNA is TGTGCCAGCAGCCAAGCGGGAGGGCCTTGGGAAGCTTTCTTT.